One and the same sample provided the 22 T cell receptor beta chains below, sequenced in a study of beta chain features in type 1 diabetes. As every portion of the isolated RNA was reverse transcribed, the sequencing read expressed TCRB transcripts. Libraries were prepared by immunoSEQ multiplex PCR; TCRdb keeps only in-frame clonotypes and omits some of them. Among 350,000 to 450,000 clones listed, more than 12% were seen once. The sequencing sample was made of naive CD4+ T cells from blood. The receptor set was obtained from a woman between 18 and 29 years old in good health.

This clone was recorded a few times. This chain uses TRBV11-1 with TRBJ2-3, with D hard to call. This CDR3 spans 12 amino acids. V was shortened by 5 bases and J by 6 bases, with 9 bases between the two germline ends. CDR1 is SGHAT, CDR2 FQDESV, per germline (reference sequence). The CDR3 loop reads CASSLIGDTQYF. The CDR3, as DNA: TGTGCCAGCAGCCTGATCGGGGATACGCAGTATTTT.

This clone was detected only a few times. The gene calls are TRBV4-1 and TRBJ1-4; perhaps TRBD1 as D (6 bases). Germline assignment: CDR1 MGHRA and CDR2 YSYEKL. V lost 5 bases to trimming and J lost 3 bases, with 13 bases between them. The CDR3 extends over 15 amino acids. The CDR3 DNA sequence: TGCGCCAGCAGCGATCTGAGGGGGTCTAATGAAAAACTGTTTTTT. Protein product: CASSDLRGSNEKLFF.

The V call is TRBV27, the J call TRBJ2-1, with 12 nucleotides matching TRBD2. Germline CDR1 reads MNHEY; CDR2 reads SMNVEV (reference sequence). V shed 5 bases and J 8 bases; nucleotides not matched to a gene: 4. The CDR3 extends over 14 amino acids. The CDR3 sequence: CASSHGLAGYEQFF. As DNA, the CDR3 is TGTGCCAGCAGTCACGGACTAGCGGGATATGAGCAGTTCTTC.

V is TRBV29-1 and J is TRBJ2-7, with D maybe TRBD2 (6 bases). Trimming took off 6 bases at V and 2 bases at J, with 11 bases between the two ends. CDR1 and CDR2 from the germline V gene are SQVTM and ANQGSEA. This CDR3 spans 12 amino acids. CDR3 in DNA: TGCAGCGTCTCCCCGGGGGCCTACGAGCAGTACTTC. Translation gives CSVSPGAYEQYF.

This clone was seen more than once but under ten times. The same CDR3 also results from other DNA sequences found in this sample. This rearrangement joins TRBV2 to TRBJ1-1; D gene ambiguous. The CDR3 contains 13 residues. Germline values: CDR1 SNHLY, CDR2 FYNNEI. V was clipped by 4 bases and J by 1 base, with 7 bases between them. CDR3 region: CASSVEGNTEAFF. In DNA form, the CDR3 reads TGTGCCAGCAGTGTGGAGGGGAACACTGAAGCTTTCTTT.

This clone was seen more than once but under ten times. This chain joins TRBV29-1 and TRBJ2-2, with D possibly TRBD1 on 6 matching bases. This CDR3 is 13 amino acids long. V was pared by 3 bases and J by 4 bases, with 9 bases between. Germline lookup yields CDR1 SQVTM and CDR2 ANQGSEA. The CDR3 DNA reads as TGCAGCGTTGAGGGGGCAAGCACCGGGGAGCTGTTTTTT. Its translation: CSVEGASTGELFF.

V and J are TRBV27 and TRBJ1-2; D is ambiguous. Germline V gene data show CDR1 as MNHEY and CDR2 as SMNVEV (reference sequence). The CDR3 covers 14 residues. Trimming took 6 bases from V and 4 from J, leaving 15 bases between them. CDR3 residues: CASSMGRLGYGYTF. CDR3 DNA sequence: TGTGCCAGCAGCATGGGCAGGTTAGGCTATGGCTACACCTTC.

This clone came up a few times. The chain couples TRBV7-9 to TRBJ1-5; no definite D call. Germline V CDR1 and CDR2: SEHNR, FQNEAQ (reference sequence). The CDR3 runs 13 residues. With 3 bases removed from V and 2 bases from J, the gap between germline ends came to 5 bases. CDR3 sequence reads: CASSFSGNQPQHF. The CDR3 bases are TGTGCCAGCAGCTTTTCTGGCAATCAGCCCCAGCATTTT.

As DNA, the CDR3 is TGTGCCAGCAGCCTCGGAGCCTCCTCCTACAATGAGCAGTTCTTC. Its translation is CASSLGASSYNEQFF. J is TRBJ2-1 and V is TRBV9, with D hard to call. Trimming removed 4 bases at V and 0 bases at J, with 11 bases between. Germline V gene data show CDR1 as SGDLS and CDR2 as YYNGEE. The CDR3 consists of 15 residues.

The chain links TRBV5-1 to TRBJ1-2; 9 bases line up with TRBD1. The V gene's germline CDR1 is SGHRS and CDR2 YFSETQ. This CDR3 is built from 15 residues. V lost 3 bases, J lost 8 bases, and 11 bases stayed unmatched. The CDR3, as DNA: TGCGCCAGCAGCTATGCCGGGACAGGGTCTGTCGGCTACACCTTC. Its protein is CASSYAGTGSVGYTF.

The chain has TRBV14 and TRBJ2-1; tentative D call: TRBD2 (6 bases). Germline V gene lookup returns CDR1 SGHDN and CDR2 FVKESK. V lost 4 bases to trimming and J lost 4 bases, with 17 bases between them. The CDR3 length is 16 residues. The DNA for the CDR3 is TGTGCCAGCAGCCCCTGGGGCGGGGCTGTTTACAATGAGCAGTTCTTC. Protein product: CASSPWGGAVYNEQFF. Supplemented by reference TRBV14 and TRBJ2-1, the full variable domain reads EAGVTQFPSHSVIEKGQTVTLRCDPISGHDNLYWYRRVMGKEIKFLLHFVKESKQDESGMPNNRFLAERTGGTYSTLKVQPAELEDSGVYFCASSPWGGAVYNEQFFGPGTRLTVL.

This chain connects TRBV4-2 to TRBJ2-3; D is possibly TRBD2 (6 bases). The CDR3 is 13 amino acids. V was shortened by 1 base and J by 11 bases, with 13 bases between the two germline ends. CDR1 is LGHNA, CDR2 YNFKEQ, per germline. CDR3 residues: CASSQGFREKQYF. DNA of the CDR3: TGTGCCAGCAGCCAAGGTTTCCGGGAGAAGCAGTATTTT.

The rearrangement uses TRBV28 and TRBJ1-2, with TRBD1 matching 8 bases. Trimming cost V 3 bases and J 6 bases; bases outside gene matches: 3. The CDR3 is 13 residues long. Germline-derived CDR1 and CDR2 are MDHEN and SYDVKM. CDR3 sequence (DNA): TGTGCCAGCAGTTTCCAGGGGGCCCATGGCTACACCTTC. This translates into CASSFQGAHGYTF.

J is TRBJ2-7 and V is TRBV2, with 8 bases aligning to TRBD1. V trimming: 9 bases; J trimming: 4 bases; junction bases outside the gene matches: 11. There are 14 residues in the CDR3. From germline, CDR1 is SNHLY and CDR2 FYNNEI. The CDR3 DNA follows: TGTGCCAGGTATTCGGACAGGGTTTCGTACGAGCAGTACTTC. Amino acids: CARYSDRVSYEQYF.

The chain carries TRBV29-1 and TRBJ2-7, with TRBD2 as a possible D gene (5 bases). Germline lookup yields CDR1 SQVTM and CDR2 ANQGSEA. V was cut by 5 bases and J by 2 bases, with 16 bases left in between. The CDR3 is 14 amino acids. Here the CDR3 reads CSVYSDLAPYEQYF. Written as DNA, the CDR3 is TGCAGCGTTTATTCGGACCTAGCCCCCTACGAGCAGTACTTC.

The chain is built from TRBV2 and TRBJ1-2; 8 bases line up with TRBD1. CDR1 SNHLY and CDR2 FYNNEI come from the germline V gene. This CDR3 has 14 residues. Unmatched junction bases numbered 6, after V lost 6 bases and J lost 3 bases. CDR3 sequence: CASRSQGVDYGYTF. The CDR3 nucleotides read TGTGCCAGCAGGTCACAGGGGGTTGACTATGGCTACACCTTC.

The V call is TRBV18, the J call TRBJ2-1; 7 bases are shared with TRBD1. V was clipped by 1 base and J by 4 bases; unmatched bases: 1. CDR1 and CDR2 (germline): KGHSH, LQKENI. The CDR3 runs 14 residues. The DNA for the CDR3 is TGTGCCAGCTCACCACGGGACAGTTACAATGAGCAGTTCTTC. Translation gives CASSPRDSYNEQFF.

The CDR3 region is CASSPPSIPEAFF. CDR3 sequence (DNA): TGTGCCAGCTCACCACCATCTATACCTGAAGCTTTCTTT. The chain combines TRBV18 with TRBJ1-1; D is unclear. V lost 0 bases, J lost 6 bases, and 8 bases lay in between. Per the germline V gene, CDR1 is KGHSH and CDR2 is LQKENI. This CDR3 region has 13 residues.

This clone has just a few counts. This chain uses TRBV6-5 with TRBJ2-3, with 10 positions matching TRBD2. The trim removed 6 bases at V and 2 bases at J, leaving 5 bases unmatched. The CDR3 extends over 15 amino acids. Germline V CDR1 and CDR2: MNHEY, SVGAGI. In DNA form, the CDR3 reads TGTGCCAGCAGCTCAGCGGGAGGGACCACAGATACGCAGTATTTT. Residues: CASSSAGGTTDTQYF.

This clone has a handful of counts. V gene TRBV5-6 combines with J gene TRBJ2-3, with D perhaps matching TRBD2 (6 bases). CDR3 length: 13 amino acids. V was shortened by 1 base and J by 5 bases, with 8 bases between the two germline ends. In germline, CDR1 is SGHDT, CDR2 YYEEEE. Here the CDR3 reads CASSLWREDTQYF. In DNA, the CDR3 is TGTGCCAGCAGCTTGTGGCGGGAAGATACGCAGTATTTT.

V gene TRBV5-4 combines with J gene TRBJ1-5; 8 bases agree with TRBD1. CDR1 and CDR2 (germline): SGHNT, YYREEE (reference sequence). V trimming: 4 bases; J trimming: 4 bases; junction bases outside the gene matches: 10. The CDR3 covers 16 residues. DNA of the CDR3: TGTGCCAGCAGCCCTGCCCCGGGACAGGAAAATCAGCCCCAGCATTTT. Translation: CASSPAPGQENQPQHF.

The chain employs TRBV4-2 and TRBJ2-7; perhaps TRBD2 as D (6 bases). From germline, CDR1 is LGHNA and CDR2 YNFKEQ. CDR3 length equals 14 residues. V lost 1 base and J lost 6, with 13 bases in between. CDR3 nucleotides: TGTGCCAGCAGCCAAGGAACTCAGGGAGGCGAGCAGTACTTC. Amino acids: CASSQGTQGGEQYF.